This T cell receptor (beta chain) was recorded in a study of T cell responses to AZD1222 COVID-19 vaccine. Study results and limitations: At baseline, seropositivity was found in only a handful of AZD1222 recipients. Most donors were white British, females outnumbered males, and clonal diversity was possibly underestimated.

Clones were read by immunoSEQ multiplex PCR, and TCRdb kept only the in-frame ones, dropping some. The sample holds approximately 190,000 clones; around 92% are singletons and the top ten take approximately 1.4%. This CDR3 is 13 amino acids long. From germline, CDR1 is SNHLY and CDR2 FYNNEI. Germline trimming cut 6 bases from V and 13 bases from J; bases unmatched to any gene: 11. About this clone itself: What it binds is not known.

This chain connects TRBV2 to TRBJ1-4; 7 bases line up with TRBD1. This sequence originates from an adult in good health. Sequenced here: peripheral blood, sampled on day 0 of AZD1222 vaccination. CDR3 loop: CASSGTRGHGLFF. As DNA, the CDR3 is TGTGCCAGCAGCGGGACAAGGGGGCATGGACTGTTTTTT.